One sample yielded the 25 T cell receptor beta chains listed below, sequenced in a study of blood T cell repertoires in COVID-19. The repertoire was sequenced with immunoSEQ multiplex PCR; TCRdb's copy has only in-frame clones and lacks some. The sample lists 400,000 to 550,000 clones; 70% to 90% were seen once. The sample taken for sequencing was PBMCs or T cells enriched from blood (not recorded which). These receptors all stem from a young woman with acute COVID-19.

This clone was seen just once. One end of the junction is discordant with germline, which a read error may explain. This chain uses TRBV7-2 with TRBJ1-4; 7 bases are shared with TRBD1. CDR1 is SGHTA and CDR2 is FQGNSA in the germline V gene. The CDR3 is 16 residues long. The CDR3 loop reads CASGLELRQGGEKLFF. The CDR3 bases are TGTGCCAGCGGCTTAGAGTTGAGGCAGGGGGGTGAAAAACTGTTTTTT. The full variable domain, its missing parts supplied by reference TRBV7-2 and TRBJ1-4, is GAGVSQSPSNKVTEKGKDVELRCDPISGHTALYWYRQSLGQGLEFLIYFQGNSAPDKSGLPSDRFSAERTGGSVSTLTIQRTQQEDSAVYLCASGLELRQGGEKLFFGSGTQLSVL.

This rearrangement joins TRBV7-9 to TRBJ2-1; D may be TRBD2 (6 bases). From germline, CDR1 is SEHNR and CDR2 FQNEAQ (reference sequence). The V end lost 7 bases, the J end lost 9 bases, and 22 bases lay between the germline ends. This CDR3 comprises 15 residues. This CDR3 reads CASNPPGRLYFEQFF. CDR3 nucleotide sequence: TGTGCCAGCAACCCCCCCGGGAGACTTTATTTTGAGCAGTTCTTC.

The genes are TRBV18 and TRBJ2-7, with 9 bases that match TRBD1. With V trimmed by 3 bases and J by 4 bases, 10 bases remained unmatched. The CDR3 is 16 residues long. Germline lookup yields CDR1 KGHSH and CDR2 LQKENI. DNA for the CDR3: TGTGCCAGCTCACCGAGAGGAGGGACAGGGCTTTACGAGCAGTACTTC. It is translated as CASSPRGGTGLYEQYF.

This rearrangement joins TRBV7-8 to TRBJ2-7, with D maybe TRBD2 (5 bases). CDR1 and CDR2 (germline): SGHVS, FQNEAQ. The V and J ends lost 4 bases and 1 base respectively, with 11 bases between them. This CDR3 has 14 residues. The CDR3 DNA sequence: TGTGCCAGCAGCTCCCGGGGTGGTTCCTACGAGCAGTACTTC. Amino acid sequence: CASSSRGGSYEQYF.

V usage is TRBV6-2 or TRBV6-3 and J usage is TRBJ2-7, with 8 bases fitting TRBD2. Per the germline V gene, CDR1 is MNHEY and CDR2 is SVGEGT. With 5 bases clipped from V and 3 bases from J, the junction kept 12 bases outside the gene matches. The CDR3 has 16 residues. The CDR3 DNA sequence: TGTGCCAGCAGTAGAGGCGGGACTAGGATGTTCTACGAGCAGTACTTC. Translating it yields CASSRGGTRMFYEQYF.

V usage is TRBV24-1 and J usage is TRBJ1-5; TRBD1 agrees at 8 bases. V gave up 4 bases and J gave up 4 bases; unmatched junction bases: 5. The CDR3 has 15 residues. Germline assignment: CDR1 KGHDR and CDR2 SFDVKD. The CDR3, as DNA: TGTGCCACCAGTGACAGGACAGGGTTTAATCAGCCCCAGCATTTT. Translated, it gives CATSDRTGFNQPQHF.

Concerning this clone: The identical CDR3 is also encoded by other nucleotide sequences in the sample. CDR3 in DNA: TGCGCCAGCAGCTTGGGTGGGACTCCGAACACCGGGGAGCTGTTTTTT. It translates to CASSLGGTPNTGELFF. This sequence joins TRBV5-1 and TRBJ2-2, with TRBD2 as a possible D gene (6 bases). This CDR3 region has 16 residues. The germline gives CDR1 SGHRS, CDR2 YFSETQ. Trimming pared 0 bases from V and 0 bases from J, leaving 9 bases between.

The chain has TRBV5-1 and TRBJ2-5, with TRBD1 as a possible D gene (6 bases). The ends were cut back, 4 bases at V and 4 bases at J, with 17 bases in the middle. The CDR3 covers 15 residues. Germline assignment: CDR1 SGHRS and CDR2 YFSETQ. CDR3 sequence (DNA): TGCGCCAGCAGCGGGAACAGGGTAGAGGGAGAGACCCAGTACTTC. It yields the protein CASSGNRVEGETQYF. Complete variable domain (other parts from reference TRBV5-1 and TRBJ2-5): KAGVTQTPRYLIKTRGQQVTLSCSPISGHRSVSWYQQTPGQGLQFLFEYFSETQRNKGNFPGRFSGRQFSNSRSEMNVSTLELGDSALYLCASSGNRVEGETQYFGPGTRLLVL.

The chain links TRBV5-5 to TRBJ1-2; TRBD1 might be the D (5 bases). Trimming cost V 2 bases and J 4 bases, with 6 bases left between them. Germline lookup yields CDR1 SGHKS and CDR2 YYEKEE (reference sequence). The CDR3 spans 12 residues. CDR3 loop: CASSFDSYGYTF. CDR3 DNA: TGTGCCAGCAGCTTCGACAGCTATGGCTACACCTTC.

V is TRBV6-2 or TRBV6-3 and J is TRBJ2-2; 10 bases agree with TRBD1. The CDR3 has 15 amino acids. Trimming removed 5 bases from V and 6 bases from J; junction bases left unmatched: 6. CDR1 is MNHEY and CDR2 is SVGEGT in the germline V gene. The CDR3 spells CASSLWTGGPGELFF. CDR3 nucleotide sequence: TGTGCCAGCAGTCTTTGGACAGGGGGGCCCGGGGAGCTGTTTTTT.

The genes are TRBV12-3 or TRBV12-4 and TRBJ2-7, with 7 bases matching TRBD1. Germline trimming cut 3 bases from V and 10 bases from J; bases unmatched to any gene: 9. The CDR3 has 13 residues. This CDR3 reads CASSFSPGTEQYF. As DNA, the CDR3 is TGTGCCAGCAGTTTTTCCCCTGGGACAGAACAGTACTTC.

The DNA of the CDR3 is TGCAGCTTGAAGACGGTCGGAGGGTCGGGCACTGAAGCTTTCTTT. Translating gives CSLKTVGGSGTEAFF. The chain combines TRBV29-1 with TRBJ1-1; D ambiguous. V was pared by 8 bases and J by 4 bases, with 23 bases between. Per the germline V gene, CDR1 is SQVTM and CDR2 is ANQGSEA. CDR3 length equals 15 residues.

This clone has a single count. V gene TRBV19 combines with J gene TRBJ1-1; D uncertain. Germline loops: CDR1 LNHDA, CDR2 SQIVND (reference sequence). Trimming pared 9 bases from V and 1 base from J, leaving 15 bases between. The CDR3 runs 14 residues. The CDR3 region has the DNA TGTGCCAGCGTTCTAGAGGGATCGAACACTGAAGCTTTCTTT. Translated: CASVLEGSNTEAFF.

The rearrangement uses TRBV24-1 and TRBJ2-3, with D tentatively TRBD2 (6 bases). Germline V gene sequence: CDR1 KGHDR, CDR2 SFDVKD. This CDR3 region has 17 residues. With 3 bases removed from V and 0 bases from J, the gap between germline ends came to 15 bases. The DNA of the CDR3 is TGTGCCACCAGTGATCCGGGACGGGGGAGCAGCACAGATACGCAGTATTTT. Protein: CATSDPGRGSSTDTQYF.

The gene calls are TRBV5-4 and TRBJ1-1; 7 bases agree with TRBD1. Germline assignment: CDR1 SGHNT and CDR2 YYREEE (reference sequence). With 3 bases clipped from V and 2 bases from J, the junction kept 7 bases outside the gene matches. The CDR3 is made up of 15 amino acids. CDR3: CASSWDSLINTEAFF. Here the CDR3 DNA reads TGTGCCAGCAGCTGGGACAGTCTGATTAACACTGAAGCTTTCTTT. Combining the CDR3 with reference TRBV5-4 and TRBJ1-1 gives the whole variable domain ETGVTQSPTHLIKTRGQQVTLRCSSQSGHNTVSWYQQALGQGPQFIFQYYREEENGRGNFPPRFSGLQFPNYSSELNVNALELDDSALYLCASSWDSLINTEAFFGQGTRLTVV.

This chain connects TRBV2 to TRBJ2-2; D is ambiguous. Trimming cost V 7 bases and J 1 base, with 7 bases left between them. This CDR3 region has 13 residues. The germline gives CDR1 SNHLY, CDR2 FYNNEI. In nucleotides, the CDR3 is TGTGCCAGCATTGCGGAGAACACCGGGGAGCTGTTTTTT. Protein product: CASIAENTGELFF.

The chain is built from TRBV10-3 and TRBJ2-7; the match to TRBD1 covers 11 bases. CDR3 size: 17 residues. Germline V gives CDR1 ENHRY, CDR2 SYGVKD. Unmatched junction bases numbered 8, after V lost 0 bases and J lost 4 bases. As DNA, the CDR3 is TGTGCCATCAGTGAGTCCAAGGTGGACAGGGGGCCATACGAGCAGTACTTC. The encoded protein is CAISESKVDRGPYEQYF.

This chain joins TRBV5-5 and TRBJ2-7; weak D call: TRBD1 (5 bases). The CDR3 extends over 15 amino acids. CDR1 is SGHKS, CDR2 YYEKEE, per germline (reference sequence). Trimming left V 4 bases short and J 5 bases short, with 19 bases between. CDR3 nucleotides: TGTGCCAGCAGCCCCTTTAGACAGCGAGCCGACGAGCAGTACTTC. It codes for CASSPFRQRADEQYF. Full variable domain (missing parts from reference TRBV5-5 and TRBJ2-7): DAGVTQSPTHLIKTRGQQVTLRCSPISGHKSVSWYQQVLGQGPQFIFQYYEKEERGRGNFPDRFSARQFPNYSSELNVNALLLGDSALYLCASSPFRQRADEQYFGPGTRLTVT.

The rearrangement joins TRBV7-8 to TRBJ2-7; D may be TRBD1 (6 bases). The germline V gene encodes CDR1 SGHVS and CDR2 FQNEAQ. This CDR3 spans 15 amino acids. The V end lost 5 bases, the J end lost 3 bases, and 17 bases lay between the germline ends. The CDR3 is CASSPIRDKDYEQYF. The CDR3 region has the DNA TGTGCCAGCAGCCCGATCCGGGACAAGGACTACGAGCAGTACTTC.

The chain has TRBV12-3 or TRBV12-4 and TRBJ1-2, with TRBD1 matching over 8 bases. The J segment lost 3 bases and the V segment lost 6 bases, leaving 3 bases of the junction unmatched. This CDR3 has 13 residues. The CDR3 sequence: CASSQDRDYGYTF. In DNA form, the CDR3 reads TGTGCCAGCAGCCAGGACAGGGACTATGGCTACACCTTC.

V usage is TRBV5-6 and J usage is TRBJ2-5; D perhaps matches TRBD1 (6 bases). V lost 4 bases and J 4 bases, leaving 11 bases between the germline ends. The CDR3 totals 13 residues. Looked up from germline, CDR1 is SGHDT and CDR2 is YYEEEE. The CDR3 here is CASSADRRETQYF. The CDR3 region has the DNA TGTGCCAGCAGCGCCGACAGGCGAGAGACCCAGTACTTC.

The V gene is TRBV5-6, the J gene TRBJ2-6; D remains ambiguous. This CDR3 has 14 amino acids. Trimming took off 2 bases at V and 1 base at J, with 4 bases between the two ends. The germline V gene encodes CDR1 SGHDT and CDR2 YYEEEE. In DNA, the CDR3 is TGTGCCAGCAGCTTCGGTTCTGGGGCCAACGTCCTGACTTTC. Translating gives CASSFGSGANVLTF.

The V and J genes are TRBV12-3 or TRBV12-4 and TRBJ1-2; 7 nucleotides match TRBD1. The length of the CDR3 is 13 residues. J was trimmed by 4 bases and V by 6 bases; bases with no gene match: 5. The CDR3 DNA sequence: TGTGCCAGCAGCACGGGACAGATCTATGGCTACACCTTC. Translated: CASSTGQIYGYTF.

The chain employs TRBV6-1 and TRBJ2-3; 7 nucleotides agree with TRBD2. The germline CDR1 and CDR2 sequences are MNHNS and SASEGT. V lost 4 bases, J lost 1 base, and 14 bases stayed unmatched. The CDR3 covers 18 residues. The CDR3 loop reads CASSARSTAGSGTDTQYF. Written as DNA, the CDR3 is TGTGCCAGCAGTGCCCGCTCGACAGCGGGGTCAGGCACAGATACGCAGTATTTT.

V and J are TRBV6-5 and TRBJ2-7; D perhaps matches TRBD2 (5 bases). Germline CDR1 MNHEY, CDR2 SVGAGI. The CDR3 covers 13 residues. With 6 bases removed from V and 5 bases from J, the gap between germline ends came to 14 bases. This CDR3 reads CASRLTSNHEQYF. The CDR3 DNA follows: TGTGCCAGCAGACTCACTAGTAATCACGAGCAGTACTTC.